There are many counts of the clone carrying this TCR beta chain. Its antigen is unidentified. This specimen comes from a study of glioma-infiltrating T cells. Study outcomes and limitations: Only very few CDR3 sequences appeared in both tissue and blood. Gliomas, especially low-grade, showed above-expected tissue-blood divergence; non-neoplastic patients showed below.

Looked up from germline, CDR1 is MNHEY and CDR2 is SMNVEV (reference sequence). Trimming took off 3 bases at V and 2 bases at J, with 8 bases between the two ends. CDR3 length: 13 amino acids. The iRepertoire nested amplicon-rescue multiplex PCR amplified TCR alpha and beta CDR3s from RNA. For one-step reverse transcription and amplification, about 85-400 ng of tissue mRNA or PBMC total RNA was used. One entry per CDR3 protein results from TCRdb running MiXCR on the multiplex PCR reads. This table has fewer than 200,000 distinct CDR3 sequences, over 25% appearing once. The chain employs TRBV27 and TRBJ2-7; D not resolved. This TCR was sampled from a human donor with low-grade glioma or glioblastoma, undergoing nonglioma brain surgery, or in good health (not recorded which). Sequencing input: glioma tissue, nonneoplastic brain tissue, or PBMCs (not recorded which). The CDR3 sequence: CASSFHPAYEQYF. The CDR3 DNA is TGTGCCAGCAGTTTCCACCCCGCCTACGAGCAGTACTTC.